This TCR beta chain originates from a study of blood T cell repertoires in COVID-19. Study-level background: The United States, Italy and Spain supplied acute and convalescent COVID-19 samples. T cells, B-cell-depleted T cells, or PBMCs supplied cDNA or gDNA.

In the study's own analysis: Amplification of reference gene primers was used by the study to estimate nucleated cell counts. Measured with immunoSEQ multiplex PCR; TCRdb has only the in-frame clones, and not every one. For V, J and clone size, that table is used; D and trimming come from the DNA. The table has around 310,000 clones, 88% seen once. The CDR3 runs 15 residues. The chain employs TRBV21-1 and TRBJ1-3; the table's TRBD1 call for D was not verified on the DNA. TRBV21-1 is a pseudogene segment. The sequence was collected from a woman in her fifties or sixties with active or convalescent COVID-19. The sequenced sample was peripheral blood. CDR3 DNA: TGTGCCAGCAGCAAAGAGAGGGGGCTAGGAAACACCATATATTTT. This sequence encodes CASSKERGLGNTIYF.